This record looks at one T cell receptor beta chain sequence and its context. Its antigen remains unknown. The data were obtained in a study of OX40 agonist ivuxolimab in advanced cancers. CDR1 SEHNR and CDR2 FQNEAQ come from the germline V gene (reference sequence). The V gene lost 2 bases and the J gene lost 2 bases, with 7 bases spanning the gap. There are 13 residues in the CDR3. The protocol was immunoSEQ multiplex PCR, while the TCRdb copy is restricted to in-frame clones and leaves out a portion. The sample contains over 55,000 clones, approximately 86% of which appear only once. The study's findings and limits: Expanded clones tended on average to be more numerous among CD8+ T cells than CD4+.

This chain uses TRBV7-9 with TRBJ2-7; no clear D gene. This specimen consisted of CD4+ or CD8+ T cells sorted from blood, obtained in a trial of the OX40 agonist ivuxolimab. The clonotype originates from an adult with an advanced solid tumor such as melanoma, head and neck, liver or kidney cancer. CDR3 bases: TGTGCCAGCAGCTTACGAGGAACCTACGAGCAGTACGTC. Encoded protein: CASSLRGTYEQYV.